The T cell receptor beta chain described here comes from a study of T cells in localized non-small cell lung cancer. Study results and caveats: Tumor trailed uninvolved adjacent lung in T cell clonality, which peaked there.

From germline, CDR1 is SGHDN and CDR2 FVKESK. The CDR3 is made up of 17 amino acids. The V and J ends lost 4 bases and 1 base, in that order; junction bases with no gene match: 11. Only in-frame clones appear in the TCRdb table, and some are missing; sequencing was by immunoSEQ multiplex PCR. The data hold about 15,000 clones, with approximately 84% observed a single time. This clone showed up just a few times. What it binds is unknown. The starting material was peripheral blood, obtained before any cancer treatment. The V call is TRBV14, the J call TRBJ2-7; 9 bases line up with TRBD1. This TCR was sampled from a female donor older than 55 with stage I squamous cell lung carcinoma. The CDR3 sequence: CASSPHPYRGLSYEQYF. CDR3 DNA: TGTGCCAGCAGCCCCCACCCCTACAGGGGGCTTTCCTACGAGCAGTACTTC.